Below are 15 T cell receptor beta chains sequenced from a single sample in a study of cytomegalovirus exposure and HLA in healthy donors. With 60 Vbeta and 13 Jbeta primers, the PCR was carried out. Method: immunoSEQ multiplex PCR; TCRdb's copy keeps in-frame clones and lacks some. This table holds approximately 74,000 clones, 75% found once. Sequences were obtained from PBMCs. These TCRs come from a man in his sixties in good health and CMV-seropositive.

This chain connects TRBV7-8 to TRBJ2-3; 7 nucleotides align to TRBD2. Germline CDR1 SGHVS, CDR2 FQNEAQ. The CDR3 is made up of 18 amino acids. Unmatched junction bases numbered 21, after V lost 7 bases and J lost 5 bases. The CDR3 loop is CASTARSGNTDWIDTQYF. The CDR3 nucleotides are TGTGCCAGCACCGCCAGGAGCGGGAACACCGACTGGATAGATACGCAGTATTTT. Supplemented by reference TRBV7-8 and TRBJ2-3, the full variable domain reads GAGVSQSPRYKVAKRGQDVALRCDPISGHVSLFWYQQALGQGPEFLTYFQNEAQLDKSGLPSDRFFAERPEGSVSTLKIQRTQQEDSAVYLCASTARSGNTDWIDTQYFGPGTRLTVL.

The chain combines TRBV6-5 with TRBJ2-7; 7 nucleotides match TRBD1. J gave up 1 base and V 6 bases, and 6 bases lay outside the gene matches. In germline, CDR1 is MNHEY, CDR2 SVGAGI. The CDR3 consists of 14 residues. The CDR3 spells CASRPGQISYEQYF. The CDR3 DNA is TGTGCCAGCAGACCGGGACAGATTTCCTACGAGCAGTACTTC.

V and J are TRBV19 and TRBJ2-1; the match to TRBD2 covers 16 bases. The germline V gene has CDR1 LNHDA and CDR2 SQIVND (reference sequence). CDR3 length: 17 amino acids. V shed 6 bases and J 6 bases; nucleotides not matched to a gene: 8. The CDR3 DNA sequence: TGTGCCAGTAGCCCGGGACTAGCGGGAGGGGGGGCCAATGAGCAGTTCTTC. Translating it yields CASSPGLAGGGANEQFF.

This chain links TRBV7-9 with TRBJ2-3; maybe TRBD2 (6 bases). CDR3 length equals 18 residues. Trimming cost V 5 bases and J 2 bases, with 23 bases left between them. In germline, CDR1 is SEHNR, CDR2 FQNEAQ (reference sequence). CDR3 residues: CASSPHPRNSGNTDTQYF. CDR3 DNA sequence: TGTGCCAGCAGCCCCCATCCAAGAAATAGCGGCAACACAGATACGCAGTATTTT. The whole variable domain, remainder taken from reference TRBV7-9 and TRBJ2-3, is DTGVSQNPRHKITKRGQNVTFRCDPISEHNRLYWYRQTLGQGPEFLTYFQNEAQLEKSRLLSDRFSAERPKGSFSTLEIQRTEQGDSAMYLCASSPHPRNSGNTDTQYFGPGTRLTVL.

The rearrangement uses TRBV28 and TRBJ1-1; the match to TRBD1 covers 9 bases. This CDR3 region has 14 residues. After removal of 6 bases from V and 5 bases from J, the junction contained 7 bases not matched to a gene. CDR1 and CDR2 (germline): MDHEN, SYDVKM. CDR3 sequence reads: CASRSQGARTEAFF. CDR3 DNA sequence: TGTGCCAGCAGGTCACAGGGGGCGAGGACTGAAGCTTTCTTT.

This clone has a handful of counts. V usage is TRBV4-1 and J usage is TRBJ1-1; unclear D gene. The CDR3 runs to 15 residues. V shed 1 base and J shed 0 bases, with 9 bases lying between them. Germline CDR1 and CDR2: MGHRA and YSYEKL. In DNA, the CDR3 is TGCGCCAGCAGCCAAGGGGCGGGGATGAACACTGAAGCTTTCTTT. It codes for CASSQGAGMNTEAFF.

The V and J genes are TRBV11-2 and TRBJ1-2, with D perhaps matching TRBD1 (6 bases). This CDR3 contains 16 residues. V was clipped by 0 bases and J by 6 bases, with 17 bases between them. Germline V lookup: CDR1 SGHAT, CDR2 FQNNGV. Written as DNA, the CDR3 is TGTGCCAGCAGCTTAGACTTCATGTCCCAGGGGAATGGCTACACCTTC. Protein sequence: CASSLDFMSQGNGYTF.

The chain carries TRBV11-3 and TRBJ1-1; D remains ambiguous. The CDR3 extends over 13 amino acids. Germline V gives CDR1 SGHNT, CDR2 YENEEA. Deletions cut 5 bases from V and 7 bases from J, with 14 bases between. The CDR3 DNA reads TGTGCCAGCAGCCCGGTATTTTACGGTGAAGCTTTCTTT. This gives the protein CASSPVFYGEAFF. Combining the CDR3 with reference TRBV11-3 and TRBJ1-1 gives the whole variable domain EAGVVQSPRYKIIEKKQPVAFWCNPISGHNTLYWYLQNLGQGPELLIRYENEEAVDDSQLPKDRFSAERLKGVDSTLKIQPAELGDSAVYLCASSPVFYGEAFFGQGTRLTVV.

The genes are TRBV6-1 and TRBJ2-1; D gene uncertain. The CDR3 extends over 11 amino acids. Deletions cut 8 bases from V and 4 bases from J, with 6 bases between. Germline assignment: CDR1 MNHNS and CDR2 SASEGT. The CDR3 region is CASFSYNEQFF. In DNA, the CDR3 is TGTGCCAGCTTTTCGTACAATGAGCAGTTCTTC.

The chain has TRBV7-9 and TRBJ1-1; 7 bases agree with TRBD1. CDR3 length equals 13 residues. Germline-derived CDR1 and CDR2 are SEHNR and FQNEAQ (reference sequence). Trimming removed 7 bases from V and 6 bases from J; junction bases left unmatched: 8. The DNA for the CDR3 is TGTGCCAGCATCCCTGACAGGGAGGCTGAAGCTTTCTTT. It codes for CASIPDREAEAFF.

The chain is built from TRBV11-2 and TRBJ2-7, with D possibly being TRBD2 (7 bases). V lost 3 bases and J lost 0, with 9 bases in between. Germline CDR1 reads SGHAT; CDR2 reads FQNNGV. The CDR3 is made up of 14 amino acids. CDR3 nucleotides: TGTGCCAGCAGCTTGGGGGGGCTCTCCTACGAGCAGTACTTC. It encodes CASSLGGLSYEQYF.

This chain links TRBV7-8 with TRBJ2-7, with D maybe TRBD2 (6 bases). The CDR3 spans 14 residues. V dropped 4 bases and J dropped 0 bases, with 10 bases sitting between them. Looked up from germline, CDR1 is SGHVS and CDR2 is FQNEAQ. This chain's CDR3 is CASSSGGNSYEQYF. CDR3 nucleotide sequence: TGTGCCAGCAGCTCCGGCGGGAACTCCTACGAGCAGTACTTC. Full variable domain (rest looked up from reference TRBV7-8 and TRBJ2-7): GAGVSQSPRYKVAKRGQDVALRCDPISGHVSLFWYQQALGQGPEFLTYFQNEAQLDKSGLPSDRFFAERPEGSVSTLKIQRTQQEDSAVYLCASSSGGNSYEQYFGPGTRLTVT.

This chain links TRBV10-1 with TRBJ1-1, with D unclear. The germline V and J ends were trimmed by 2 bases and 3 bases, with 7 bases remaining between them. CDR1 is WNHNN and CDR2 is SYGVQD in the germline V gene (reference sequence). The CDR3 runs 13 residues. This CDR3 is CASSEGPHTEAFF. The CDR3 coding sequence is TGCGCCAGCAGTGAGGGGCCTCACACTGAAGCTTTCTTT.

V usage is TRBV11-3 and J usage is TRBJ1-2, with TRBD1 matching over 7 bases. V trimming: 5 bases; J trimming: 1 base; junction bases outside the gene matches: 4. Germline CDR1 reads SGHNT; CDR2 reads YENEEA. This CDR3 contains 14 residues. Here the CDR3 reads CASSPTGLNYGYTF. Here the CDR3 DNA reads TGTGCCAGCAGCCCGACAGGGCTTAACTATGGCTACACCTTC.

This clone was seen a few times. The chain links TRBV7-9 to TRBJ2-2, with D possibly matching TRBD1 (6 bases). The germline gives CDR1 SEHNR, CDR2 FQNEAQ (reference sequence). Trimming shortened V by 5 bases and J by 4 bases, and 14 bases separated the two germline ends. The CDR3 loop spans 15 amino acids. For the CDR3, the DNA is TGTGCCAGCAGCCCCCGGACAGACCTCACCGGGGAGCTGTTTTTT. Its translation is CASSPRTDLTGELFF. The full variable domain, with the rest looked up from reference TRBV7-9 and TRBJ2-2, is DTGVSQNPRHKITKRGQNVTFRCDPISEHNRLYWYRQTLGQGPEFLTYFQNEAQLEKSRLLSDRFSAERPKGSFSTLEIQRTEQGDSAMYLCASSPRTDLTGELFFGEGSRLTVL.